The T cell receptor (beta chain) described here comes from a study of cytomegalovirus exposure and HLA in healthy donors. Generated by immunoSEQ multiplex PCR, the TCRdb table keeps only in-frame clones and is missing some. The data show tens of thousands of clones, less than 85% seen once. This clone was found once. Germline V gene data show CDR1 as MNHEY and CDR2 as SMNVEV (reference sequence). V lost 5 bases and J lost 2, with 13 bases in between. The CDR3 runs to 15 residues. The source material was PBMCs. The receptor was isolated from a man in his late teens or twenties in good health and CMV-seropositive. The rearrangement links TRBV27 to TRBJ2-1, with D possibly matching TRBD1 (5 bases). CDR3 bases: TGTGCCAGCAGTCCTCGGACACGACCCTACAATGAGCAGTTCTTC. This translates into CASSPRTRPYNEQFF.